These 29 T cell receptor beta chains came from one sample sequenced in a study of cytomegalovirus exposure and HLA in healthy donors. The PCR had 60 Vbeta and 13 Jbeta primers. Here immunoSEQ multiplex PCR was the method, and the copy in TCRdb shows in-frame clones only, minus some. The sample lists approximately 150,000 clones, under 85% occurring once. The sequencing sample was made of PBMCs. The source is a young woman in good health and CMV-seropositive.

V is TRBV4-3 and J is TRBJ2-7, with 7 bases identical to TRBD2. V lost 0 bases, J lost 3 bases, and 5 bases stayed unmatched. The CDR3 covers 15 residues. Germline values: CDR1 LGHNA, CDR2 YSLEER. CDR3 nucleotide sequence: TGCGCCAGCAGCCAAGATCGGGCGGGGGTCTACGAGCAGTACTTC. This codes for CASSQDRAGVYEQYF.

This clone was seen a few times. The V gene is TRBV25-1, the J gene TRBJ1-6; D perhaps matches TRBD1 (5 bases). Germline V lookup: CDR1 MGHDK, CDR2 SYGVNS. The CDR3 totals 13 residues. The V and J ends lost 7 bases and 4 bases respectively, with 8 bases between them. The CDR3 sequence is CASKRGYNSPLHF. CDR3 nucleotides: TGTGCCAGCAAAAGGGGTTATAATTCACCCCTCCACTTT.

The chain is built from TRBV9 and TRBJ1-1; unclear D gene. There are 15 residues in the CDR3. In germline, CDR1 is SGDLS, CDR2 YYNGEE. Trimming cost V 4 bases and J 3 bases, with 16 bases left between them. CDR3 residues: CASSPEGVAYTEAFF. CDR3 nucleotide sequence: TGTGCCAGCAGCCCCGAGGGCGTAGCCTACACTGAAGCTTTCTTT.

V and J are TRBV30 and TRBJ1-2; no reliable D call. V was shortened by 3 bases and J by 8 bases, with 16 bases between the two germline ends. Germline lookup yields CDR1 GTSNPN and CDR2 SVGIG (reference sequence). The CDR3 runs 13 residues. The CDR3 coding sequence is TGTGCCTGGAGAGCGACTGGTCGGGAGGGCTACACCTTC. Protein sequence: CAWRATGREGYTF.

This chain joins TRBV30 and TRBJ2-7; perhaps TRBD1 as D (6 bases). Trimming left V 6 bases short and J 2 bases short, with 26 bases between. The CDR3 loop spans 17 amino acids. CDR1 and CDR2 from the germline V gene are GTSNPN and SVGIG (reference sequence). CDR3 in DNA: TGTGCCTGTTATGACAGGCTGGCGATGGGCGGAACCTACGAGCAGTACTTC. It is translated as CACYDRLAMGGTYEQYF.

This clone showed up just once. The V and J genes are TRBV4-2 and TRBJ1-3; no reliable D call. The CDR3 consists of 14 residues. The V and J ends lost 0 bases and 1 base respectively, with 4 bases between them. Germline V CDR1 and CDR2: LGHNA, YNFKEQ. CDR3 region: CASSQDLSGNTIYF. For the CDR3, the DNA is TGTGCCAGCAGCCAAGATCTTTCTGGAAACACCATATATTTT.

This clone has a handful of counts. The chain has TRBV6-6 and TRBJ2-1, with 7 bases identical to TRBD1. V shed 5 bases, J shed 6 bases, and the junction held 4 bases outside the gene matches. The length of the CDR3 is 13 residues. Germline-derived CDR1 and CDR2 are MNHNY and SVGAGI (reference sequence). DNA of the CDR3: TGTGCCAGCAGTCCCTACAGGGGCAATGAGCAGTTCTTC. Translation: CASSPYRGNEQFF.

The chain recombines TRBV7-2 with TRBJ2-5; 9 bases agree with TRBD2. V dropped 4 bases and J dropped 5; count of bases not matched to a gene: 5. CDR1 is SGHTA, CDR2 FQGNSA, per germline. This CDR3 has 14 residues. The CDR3 is CASSWAGGLETQYF. The CDR3 DNA is TGTGCCAGCAGCTGGGCGGGGGGGCTTGAGACCCAGTACTTC. Based on the CDR3 plus reference TRBV7-2 and TRBJ2-5, the full variable domain is GAGVSQSPSNKVTEKGKDVELRCDPISGHTALYWYRQSLGQGLEFLIYFQGNSAPDKSGLPSDRFSAERTGGSVSTLTIQRTQQEDSAVYLCASSWAGGLETQYFGPGTRLLVL.

J is TRBJ1-1 and V is TRBV30; perhaps TRBD1 as D (6 bases). This CDR3 contains 15 residues. CDR1 is GTSNPN and CDR2 is SVGIG in the germline V gene (reference sequence). Trimming pared 3 bases from V and 2 bases from J, leaving 16 bases between. The CDR3 nucleotides are TGTGCCTGGAGCCGCTTGGACAGCCTAAACACTGAAGCTTTCTTT. Its protein product is CAWSRLDSLNTEAFF.

The chain has TRBV5-6 and TRBJ2-4; 7 bases line up with TRBD2. This CDR3 comprises 15 residues. Germline V gene lookup returns CDR1 SGHDT and CDR2 YYEEEE. Trimming cost V 4 bases and J 0 bases; bases outside gene matches: 4. Here the CDR3 reads CASSKTSQAKNIQYF. The CDR3 region has the DNA TGTGCCAGCAGCAAGACTAGCCAAGCCAAAAACATTCAGTACTTC.

The chain employs TRBV19 and TRBJ2-3; 13 bases align to TRBD2. CDR3 length: 16 residues. The V and J ends lost 4 bases and 9 bases, in that order; junction bases with no gene match: 10. Germline lookup yields CDR1 LNHDA and CDR2 SQIVND (reference sequence). The CDR3 nucleotides are TGTGCCAGTAGTACGACCGGGACTAGCGGGGAGGGGACGCAGTATTTT. It specifies CASSTTGTSGEGTQYF.

Remarks on this clone: One end of the junction does not line up with germline, which may come from a read error. The chain links TRBV7-7 to TRBJ2-3; possibly TRBD2 for D (6 bases). The CDR3 runs 17 residues. In germline, CDR1 is SSHAT, CDR2 FNYEAQ (reference sequence). CDR3 sequence (DNA): TGTGCTAGCAGCCCCAGGCGGGGATTAAGCGGCACAGATACGCAGTATTTT. Translating gives CASSPRRGLSGTDTQYF.

The chain uses TRBV7-9 and TRBJ2-7; D may be TRBD2 (5 bases). Germline CDR1 and CDR2: SEHNR and FQNEAQ (reference sequence). The V end was cut by 3 bases, the J end by 6 bases, with 9 bases between. The CDR3 sequence is 12 residues long. The CDR3 DNA is TGTGCCAGCAGCTTCGGGGAAGCCGAGCAGTACTTC. Translating gives CASSFGEAEQYF.

The CDR3 spells CASTTTGEEWYGYTF. CDR3 sequence (DNA): TGTGCCAGCACAACTACCGGGGAGGAGTGGTATGGCTACACCTTC. The chain employs TRBV6-6 and TRBJ1-2; no reliable D call. V was trimmed by 7 bases and J by 5 bases, leaving 20 bases between them. Germline V gives CDR1 MNHNY, CDR2 SVGAGI (reference sequence). CDR3 size: 15 residues.

The chain carries TRBV7-2 and TRBJ2-5; D may be TRBD2 (7 bases). The CDR3 has 16 residues. Germline lookup yields CDR1 SGHTA and CDR2 FQGNSA. The germline V and J ends were trimmed by 10 bases and 5 bases, with 26 bases remaining between them. CDR3 loop: CATKRGRRGAGETQYF. The CDR3 bases are TGTGCCACCAAGCGGGGTCGCCGGGGGGCGGGGGAGACCCAGTACTTC.

This chain connects TRBV13 to TRBJ2-4; D ambiguous. Trimming took 5 bases from V and 2 from J, leaving 10 bases between them. This CDR3 comprises 14 residues. Germline CDR1 and CDR2: PRHDT and FYEKMQ (reference sequence). Here the CDR3 DNA reads TGTGCCAGCAGCGTCGTGGGCCCCAAAAACATTCAGTACTTC. Amino acid sequence: CASSVVGPKNIQYF.

The V call is TRBV5-1, the J call TRBJ1-2; maybe TRBD1 (6 bases). Trimming removed 4 bases from V and 6 bases from J, with 13 bases in between. CDR1 is SGHRS and CDR2 is YFSETQ in the germline V gene. CDR3 length: 13 residues. The CDR3 sequence: CASSPEGGHGYTF. CDR3 nucleotides: TGCGCCAGCAGCCCGGAGGGGGGGCATGGCTACACCTTC. The full variable domain, in which reference TRBV5-1 and TRBJ1-2 provide the parts outside the CDR3, is KAGVTQTPRYLIKTRGQQVTLSCSPISGHRSVSWYQQTPGQGLQFLFEYFSETQRNKGNFPGRFSGRQFSNSRSEMNVSTLELGDSALYLCASSPEGGHGYTFGSGTRLTVV.

The sample holds one count of this clone. The chain links TRBV27 to TRBJ2-7; 9 bases agree with TRBD1. The CDR3 covers 17 residues. Germline V gene sequence: CDR1 MNHEY, CDR2 SMNVEV (reference sequence). The junction had 9 bases not matched to a gene; V was cut back by 1 base and J by 2 bases. DNA of the CDR3: TGTGCCAGCAGTTTATGGGGACAGGGAGGCTGGACCTACGAGCAGTACTTC. Protein product: CASSLWGQGGWTYEQYF.

The chain joins TRBV11-2 to TRBJ1-6; D is undetermined. The V and J ends lost 5 bases and 2 bases respectively, with 19 bases between them. CDR3 length: 18 residues. In germline, CDR1 is SGHAT, CDR2 FQNNGV. The CDR3 reads CASSNPTKMGTYNSPLHF. The CDR3 region has the DNA TGTGCCAGCAGCAACCCGACTAAGATGGGGACCTATAATTCACCCCTCCACTTT.

The chain joins TRBV7-9 to TRBJ1-1, with 8 nucleotides matching TRBD1. J lost 5 bases, V lost 6 bases, and 8 bases had no gene match. The CDR3 loop spans 14 amino acids. Germline V CDR1 and CDR2: SEHNR, FQNEAQ (reference sequence). The chain's CDR3 is CASSPQGAVTEAFF. The CDR3 region has the DNA TGTGCCAGCAGTCCTCAGGGGGCGGTGACTGAAGCTTTCTTT.

This chain links TRBV5-5 with TRBJ1-5, with TRBD1 matching 7 bases. The trim removed 4 bases at V and 0 bases at J, leaving 4 bases unmatched. The CDR3 covers 15 residues. Germline CDR1 reads SGHKS; CDR2 reads YYEKEE (reference sequence). The chain's CDR3 is CASSPGQSSNQPQHF. CDR3 nucleotide sequence: TGTGCCAGCAGCCCGGGACAGTCTAGCAATCAGCCCCAGCATTTT.

This clone turned up a few times. This sequence joins TRBV29-1 and TRBJ1-1; D possibly corresponds to TRBD1 (5 bases). The V gene's germline CDR1 is SQVTM and CDR2 ANQGSEA. The V end was cut by 4 bases, the J end by 3 bases, with 9 bases between. The CDR3 consists of 12 residues. The CDR3 loop reads CSVVRGDTEAFF. CDR3 bases: TGCAGCGTTGTTAGGGGTGACACTGAAGCTTTCTTT.

The chain has TRBV9 and TRBJ2-5; possible D gene TRBD2, 6 bases. V lost 4 bases to trimming and J lost 5 bases, with 18 bases between them. Germline loops: CDR1 SGDLS, CDR2 YYNGEE. The CDR3 extends over 15 amino acids. As DNA, the CDR3 is TGTGCCAGCAGCATCCGCGGGGAGAGTCACGAGACCCAGTACTTC. This encodes CASSIRGESHETQYF.

J is TRBJ1-5 and V is TRBV28; tentative D call: TRBD1 (5 bases). With 6 bases removed from V and 2 bases from J, the gap between germline ends came to 14 bases. CDR1 MDHEN and CDR2 SYDVKM come from the germline V gene. This CDR3 spans 15 amino acids. The CDR3 nucleotides read TGTGCCAGCAGCCTAGGGACTCTGGGCAATCAGCCCCAGCATTTT. This sequence encodes CASSLGTLGNQPQHF.

The chain is built from TRBV12-5 and TRBJ1-2, with 11 bases that match TRBD1. V lost 5 bases to trimming and J lost 6 bases; unmatched junction nucleotides: 11. Germline CDR1 LGHNT, CDR2 FRNRAP. There are 16 residues in the CDR3. The CDR3 spells CASGIPGTGGINGYTF. CDR3 bases: TGTGCTAGTGGTATACCCGGGACAGGGGGTATAAATGGCTACACCTTC.

The chain couples TRBV10-2 to TRBJ2-3; 8 bases fit TRBD2. Germline V gene sequence: CDR1 WSHSY, CDR2 SAAADI. Trimming cost V 7 bases and J 4 bases; bases outside gene matches: 4. CDR3 length: 13 amino acids. Here the CDR3 DNA reads TGCGCCAGCACCGGGACTAGTGCAGATACGCAGTATTTT. Its protein is CASTGTSADTQYF.

The chain couples TRBV27 to TRBJ1-1; 7 bases are shared with TRBD1. CDR3 length equals 16 residues. Germline values: CDR1 MNHEY, CDR2 SMNVEV (reference sequence). Losses at the gene ends were 3 bases for V and 1 base for J; bases not matched to a gene: 8. Here the CDR3 reads CASSLTMGTANTEAFF. For the CDR3, the DNA is TGTGCCAGCAGTTTGACAATGGGGACAGCGAACACTGAAGCTTTCTTT.

This clone has only one observation. The rearrangement uses TRBV6-5 and TRBJ1-2; 9 nucleotides match TRBD1. The germline V gene has CDR1 MNHEY and CDR2 SVGAGI. The CDR3 consists of 15 residues. Trimming at V came to 8 bases and at J to 2 bases, leaving 9 bases not matched to a gene. The CDR3 DNA reads TGTGCCAGCCGACCTTACAGGGGGCGGAACTATGGCTACACCTTC. Translated: CASRPYRGRNYGYTF.

The count of this clone is one. For the CDR3, the DNA is TGCGCCAGCAGCTCACAGGGGGACGTTACCTACGAGCAGTACTTC. Translation gives CASSSQGDVTYEQYF. V is TRBV4-1 and J is TRBJ2-7; 8 bases agree with TRBD1. The CDR3 length is 15 residues. The V gene end was trimmed by 5 bases and the J gene end by 2 bases; junction bases not matched to a gene: 8. The V gene's germline CDR1 is MGHRA and CDR2 YSYEKL.